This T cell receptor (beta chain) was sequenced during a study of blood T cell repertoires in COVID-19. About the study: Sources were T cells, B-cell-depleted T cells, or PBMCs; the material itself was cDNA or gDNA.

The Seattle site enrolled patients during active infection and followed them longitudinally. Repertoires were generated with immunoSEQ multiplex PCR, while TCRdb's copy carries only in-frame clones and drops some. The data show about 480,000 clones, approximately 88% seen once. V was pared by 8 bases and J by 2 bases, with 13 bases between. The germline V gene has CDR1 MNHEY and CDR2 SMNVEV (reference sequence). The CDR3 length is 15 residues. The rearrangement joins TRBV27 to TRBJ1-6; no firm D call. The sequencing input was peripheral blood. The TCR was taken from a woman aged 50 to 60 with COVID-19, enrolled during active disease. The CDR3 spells CASAPAVPYNSPLHF. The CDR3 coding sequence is TGTGCCAGCGCTCCGGCGGTCCCCTATAATTCACCCCTCCACTTT.